These 2 T cell receptor beta chains share one sample of origin, sequenced in a study of OX40 agonist ivuxolimab in advanced cancers. Clones were read by immunoSEQ multiplex PCR, and TCRdb kept only the in-frame ones, dropping some. The sample lists fewer than 85,000 clones; over 90% were seen once. The sample here was CD4+ or CD8+ T cells sorted from blood, taken in a trial of the OX40 agonist ivuxolimab. The source of these receptors is an adult with an advanced solid tumor such as melanoma, head and neck, liver or kidney cancer.

This chain connects TRBV4-1 to TRBJ2-2; TRBD1 agrees at 9 bases. Unmatched junction bases numbered 1, after V lost 1 base and J lost 4 bases. The CDR3 contains 15 residues. From germline, CDR1 is MGHRA and CDR2 YSYEKL. The CDR3 protein is CASSQGQGVTGELFF. In DNA form, the CDR3 reads TGCGCCAGCAGCCAAGGACAGGGGGTCACCGGGGAGCTGTTTTTT.

This CDR3 is CASSLRQGVRSTDTQYF. In nucleotides, the CDR3 is TGTGCCAGCAGCTTAAGACAGGGTGTACGGAGCACAGATACGCAGTATTTT. This chain joins TRBV7-8 and TRBJ2-3; 7 nucleotides align to TRBD1. Germline CDR1 is SGHVS and CDR2 is FQNEAQ. J was trimmed by 0 bases and V by 2 bases; bases with no gene match: 8. The CDR3 runs 17 residues.